This TCR beta chain comes out of a study of molecular identifiers for immune sequencing clone quantification. Naive CD8 libraries came from about 20,000 to 1,000,000 sorted cells with 10%, 30% or 50% RNA. As CD8+CD4-CCR7+CD45RA+ cells, naive CD8 T cells were sorted. The study, taken as a whole, reports: In a background of around 970,000 naive cells, spiked Jurkat TCR RNA from one cell was reportedly detectable.

Previously described methods and listed TCR primers were used for bulk TCR libraries. TCRdb fed the PCR reads into MiXCR, producing one record per CDR3 protein. Counted here are 80,000 to 130,000 distinct CDR3 sequences, roughly 34% occurring once; the ten biggest clones make up approximately 4%. About this clonotype itself: No antigen is known for it. Possible read error: a much larger clone is one base away.

This TCR derives from a human donor in good health. Some libraries in this study had Jurkat cell RNA spiked in. The sequencing sample was made of naive CD8+ T cells from blood, with Jurkat cell RNA spiked in. Subset noted: FACS-sorted CD8+CD4-CCR7+CD45RA+ naive T cells.

The CDR3 sequence is CASSQRASRRANNEQFF. The DNA of the CDR3 is TGTGCCAGCAGCCAAAGGGCTAGCAGGAGGGCCAACAATGAGCAGTTCTTC. The chain has TRBV4-2 and TRBJ2-1; D might be TRBD2 (6 bases). CDR3 size: 17 residues. Per germline, CDR1 LGHNA and CDR2 YNFKEQ. The V gene lost 2 bases and the J gene lost 5 bases, with 19 bases spanning the gap.